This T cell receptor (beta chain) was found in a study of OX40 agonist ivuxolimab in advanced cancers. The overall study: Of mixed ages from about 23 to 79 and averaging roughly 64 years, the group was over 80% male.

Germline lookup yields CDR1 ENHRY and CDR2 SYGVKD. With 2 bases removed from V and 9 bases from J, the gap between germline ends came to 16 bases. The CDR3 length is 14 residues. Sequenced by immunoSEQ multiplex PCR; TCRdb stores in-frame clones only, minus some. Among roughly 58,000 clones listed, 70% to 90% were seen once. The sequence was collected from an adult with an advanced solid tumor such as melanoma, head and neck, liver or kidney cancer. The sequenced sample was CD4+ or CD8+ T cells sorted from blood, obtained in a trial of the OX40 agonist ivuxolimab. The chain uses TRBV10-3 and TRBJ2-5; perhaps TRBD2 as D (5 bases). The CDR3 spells CAISERLSEKSQYF. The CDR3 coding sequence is TGTGCCATCAGTGAGAGACTATCTGAAAAGTCCCAGTACTTC.